The 19 T cell receptor beta chains below were found in one sample sequenced in a study of blood T cells in healthy people across ages. Alongside a J-beta primer mix, a sample-barcoded 5' primer served in a second PCR lasting about 7 to 11 cycles. Using its own MiXCR run on the 5' RACE reads, TCRdb lists one record per CDR3 protein. The sample has about 670,000 distinct CDR3 sequences; approximately 52% are singletons. The sample taken for sequencing was blood. The receptors derive from a woman aged 80 or over in good health.

The genes are TRBV7-8 and TRBJ2-5; 9 positions match TRBD2. Trimming at V came to 6 bases and at J to 4 bases, leaving 3 bases not matched to a gene. Germline V gene data show CDR1 as SGHVS and CDR2 as FQNEAQ. The CDR3 is 13 amino acids. The CDR3 nucleotides read TGTGCCAGCAGAAGAGCGGGGGGAGAGACCCAGTACTTC. Protein sequence: CASRRAGGETQYF.

The chain uses TRBV27 and TRBJ2-3; TRBD1 or TRBD2 may be the D gene (6 bases each). V was trimmed by 7 bases and J by 6 bases, leaving 17 bases between them. Germline values: CDR1 MNHEY, CDR2 SMNVEV (reference sequence). The CDR3 totals 14 residues. The CDR3 reads CASTLIGGHDTQYF. The CDR3 DNA is TGTGCCAGCACCCTAATTGGGGGGCATGATACGCAGTATTTT.

This chain connects TRBV7-2 to TRBJ2-7; 8 bases align to TRBD2. CDR1 is SGHTA, CDR2 FQGNSA, per germline. The ends lost 4 bases at V and 4 bases at J; junction bases unmatched: 9. The CDR3 runs 15 residues. CDR3 DNA sequence: TGTGCCAGCAGCTGGGGGGTAGCGGGAACGTACGAGCAGTACTTC. Translating it yields CASSWGVAGTYEQYF.

Details on this clonotype: A much larger clone sits a single nucleotide away, making a read error possible. This rearrangement joins TRBV12-3 or TRBV12-4 to TRBJ2-1, with D unclear. This CDR3 has 12 residues. Trimming took off 7 bases at V and 10 bases at J, with 14 bases between the two ends. In DNA, the CDR3 is TGTGCCAGCAAAAGTTCCCACTACGAGCAGTTCTTC. Translation gives CASKSSHYEQFF.

Turning to this clonotype: A much larger clone lies one base from this, so it may be a read error. The rearrangement joins TRBV29-1 to TRBJ2-1, with D perhaps assigned TRBD1 or TRBD2 (5 bases each). CDR1 is SQVTM, CDR2 ANQGSEA, per germline. This CDR3 is built from 14 residues. CDR3 residues: CSAEGSEAYNEQSF. CDR3 nucleotides: TGCAGCGCTGAGGGGTCAGAAGCCTACAATGAGCAGTCCTTC.

The chain employs TRBV13 and TRBJ2-1; the D gene is possibly TRBD1 (5 bases). Germline V CDR1 and CDR2: PRHDT, FYEKMQ (reference sequence). This CDR3 region has 16 residues. Between the trimmed V and J ends, which lost 2 bases and 13 bases, there was a span of 24 bases. CDR3 in DNA: TGTGCCAGCAGCTTAATACAGGTAAACCGTGTGGGTGAACAGTTCTTC. Translated: CASSLIQVNRVGEQFF.

The sample holds one count of this clonotype. The rearrangement joins TRBV6-2 or TRBV6-3 to TRBJ2-3, with D tentatively TRBD1 or TRBD2 (7 bases each). V gave up 2 bases and J gave up 2 bases, with 17 bases separating them. Germline assignment: CDR1 MNHEY and CDR2 SVGEGT. This CDR3 has 17 amino acids. CDR3 sequence reads: CASSYAGGGTFTDTQYF. CDR3 bases: TGTGCCAGCAGTTACGCAGGGGGGGGGACTTTCACAGATACGCAGTATTTT.

This clonotype was seen a handful of times. The CDR3, as DNA: TGTGCCAGCAGCGACCAGGGAGACCAGCCCCAGCATTTT. This encodes CASSDQGDQPQHF. This rearrangement joins TRBV6-1 to TRBJ1-5; TRBD1 is a possible D gene (5 bases). V lost 6 bases and J lost 7, with 13 bases in between. CDR1 and CDR2 from the germline V gene are MNHNS and SASEGT. The CDR3 contains 13 residues.

Points on this clonotype: An end of the junction does not agree with germline; a read error may underlie this. This sequence joins TRBV2 and TRBJ2-1, with 9 bases aligning to TRBD2. The J call is in doubt because the DNA end fits TRBJ2-7 better. Germline lookup yields CDR1 SNHLY and CDR2 FYNNEI. The CDR3 runs 16 residues. CDR3 amino acids: CACSEAGGSPRGEQYF. Written as DNA, the CDR3 is TGTGCCTGCAGTGAAGCGGGAGGTTCCCCCCGGGGTGAGCAGTACTTC.

The rearrangement joins TRBV29-1 to TRBJ2-1; possible D gene TRBD2, 6 bases. Matching the DNA end better, TRBJ2-7 makes the J call doubtful. Germline CDR1 is SQVTM and CDR2 is ANQGSEA. The CDR3 extends over 14 amino acids. CDR3 residues: CSVKAGSSYNEQYF. The CDR3 DNA follows: TGCAGCGTGAAGGCGGGGAGCTCCTACAATGAGCAGTACTTC.

The chain uses TRBV10-3 and TRBJ2-5; D remains unclear. V dropped 3 bases and J dropped 5 bases, with 16 bases sitting between them. From germline, CDR1 is ENHRY and CDR2 SYGVKD. The CDR3 is 15 amino acids. The CDR3: CAISERGPSGETQYF. The CDR3 region has the DNA TGTGCCATCAGTGAACGAGGCCCCTCCGGGGAGACCCAGTACTTC.

J is TRBJ2-3 and V is TRBV28, with 8 bases lining up with TRBD1. Trimming removed 7 bases from V and 5 bases from J; junction bases left unmatched: 8. From germline, CDR1 is MDHEN and CDR2 SYDVKM. The CDR3 length is 14 residues. CDR3 coding DNA: TGTGCCAGCAATACAGGGGGGTCGGGAGATACGCAGTATTTT. Translating it yields CASNTGGSGDTQYF. Combining the CDR3 with reference TRBV28 and TRBJ2-3 gives the whole variable domain DVKVTQSSRYLVKRTGEKVFLECVQDMDHENMFWYRQDPGLGLRLIYFSYDVKMKEKGDIPEGYSVSREKKERFSLILESASTNQTSMYLCASNTGGSGDTQYFGPGTRLTVL.

The V gene is TRBV4-1, the J gene TRBJ1-2; 9 nucleotides match TRBD1. Trimming removed 1 base from V and 0 bases from J; junction bases left unmatched: 9. CDR1 is MGHRA, CDR2 YSYEKL, per germline. This CDR3 has 18 amino acids. The CDR3 nucleotides are TGCGCCAGCAGCCAAGCCCGACAGGGGGTGACCACTAACTATGGCTACACCTTC. Translation: CASSQARQGVTTNYGYTF.

Concerning this clonotype itself: One end of the junction varies from germline; a read error may be responsible. This rearrangement joins TRBV20-1 to TRBJ2-1; 16 nucleotides line up with TRBD2. Per the germline V gene, CDR1 is DFQATT and CDR2 is SNEGSKA (reference sequence). CDR3 size: 20 residues. The CDR3 region is CSADAPGLAGGPLSYNEQFF. The CDR3 nucleotides are TGTAGTGCAGATGCTCCGGGACTAGCGGGGGGGCCTTTATCCTACAATGAGCAGTTCTTC.

This clonotype was observed many times. The rearrangement links TRBV5-1 to TRBJ2-7; D not certain. The CDR3 length is 15 residues. V lost 2 bases and J lost 0, with 12 bases in between. Germline V CDR1 and CDR2: SGHRS, YFSETQ. Written as DNA, the CDR3 is TGCGCCAGCAGCTTCATTGCAGGAAGCTCCTACGAGCAGTACTTC. It encodes CASSFIAGSSYEQYF.

This clonotype has just a few counts. This sequence joins TRBV12-3 or TRBV12-4 and TRBJ2-1; TRBD2 matches 10 bases. The CDR3 contains 14 residues. With 3 bases clipped from V and 7 bases from J, the junction kept 3 bases outside the gene matches. This CDR3 is CASSFASGRNEQFF. Here the CDR3 DNA reads TGTGCCAGCAGTTTTGCTAGCGGGAGAAATGAGCAGTTCTTC.

This chain connects TRBV29-1 to TRBJ2-5; D might be TRBD1 (6 bases). Germline-derived CDR1 and CDR2 are SQVTM and ANQGSEA. This CDR3 region has 11 residues. Trimming left V 7 bases short and J 0 bases short, with 6 bases between. The CDR3 spells CSGQDQETQYF. CDR3 DNA: TGCAGCGGACAGGACCAAGAGACCCAGTACTTC.

A note on this clonotype: The junction and the germline gene differ at one end; a read error may be behind it. DNA of the CDR3: TGTGCCGGCAGTTACTCCTACCAAGAGACCCAGTACTTC. It translates to CAGSYSYQETQYF. This chain links TRBV27 with TRBJ2-5; D is unresolved. Germline CDR1 reads MNHEY; CDR2 reads SMNVEV (reference sequence). This CDR3 comprises 13 residues.

The chain uses TRBV10-3 and TRBJ2-7; D remains unclear. Deletions cut 2 bases from V and 4 bases from J, with 6 bases between. The length of the CDR3 is 12 residues. CDR1 and CDR2 from the germline V gene are ENHRY and SYGVKD. CDR3: CAISEGAYEQYF. CDR3 nucleotide sequence: TGTGCCATCAGTGAGGGAGCTTACGAGCAGTACTTC.